The clone carrying this TCR beta chain was detected only a few times. The antigen remains undetermined. The data are from a study of blood T cells in healthy people across ages. V lost 4 bases and J lost 4, with 22 bases in between. Germline V gene data show CDR1 as SGHTA and CDR2 as FQGNSA. The CDR3 extends over 17 amino acids. Study results and limitations: With age, beta diversity per million T cells declined roughly linearly, significantly by roughly 40.

Combining a sample-barcoded 5' primer with a J-beta primer mix, a second PCR ran for about 7 to 11 cycles. MiXCR, applied by TCRdb to the 5' RACE reads, yields one record per CDR3 protein. The sample carries approximately 780,000 distinct CDR3 sequences, around 25% recorded once. This same sample was also taken into another study, of T cells of mothers and their children.

Sequencing was performed on blood. This rearrangement joins TRBV7-2 to TRBJ2-5, with D possibly called TRBD1 or TRBD2 (5 bases each). This sequence originates from a boy aged 10-17 years in good health. In nucleotides, the CDR3 is TGTGCCAGCAGCTCCCGGGGCCGGGGCCGACTGGGAGAGACCCAGTACTTC. It specifies CASSSRGRGRLGETQYF.